This TCR beta chain was captured in a study of OX40 agonist ivuxolimab in advanced cancers. For the study in its entirety: The costimulatory receptor OX40 (CD134) was targeted by ivuxolimab, a fully human IgG2 agonistic monoclonal antibody. Partial responses were achieved by three dose-escalation patients, of whom one had hepatocellular carcinoma and two had cutaneous melanoma. Intravenous ivuxolimab was administered to patients every 2 weeks at six dose levels: 0.01, 0.1, 0.3, 1.5, 3 and 10 mg/kg. The paper describes the monotherapy dose-escalation part (N ≈ 49 patients) of the phase I trial of ivuxolimab. Of the 50 to 55 patients in dose escalation, approximately 20 had hepatocellular carcinoma, roughly 15 had melanoma, 9 had renal cell carcinoma and 9 had head and neck cancer. Peripheral TCRbeta sequencing aimed to test whether ivuxolimab altered TCR sequence diversity and caused clonal T-cell expansion. A male proportion of around 80% and a mean age of around 60 years, ranging from about 23 to 90, were recorded for the dose-escalation cohort. Prior anti-PD-1, anti-PD-L1 or anti-CTLA-4 therapy was permitted, and roughly two fifths of dose-escalation patients had received checkpoint inhibitors.

In the germline V gene (reference sequence), CDR1 corresponds to LNHDA and CDR2 to SQIVND. The germline ends are 13 bases apart after V is trimmed by 8 bases and J by 9 bases. The CDR3 contains 12 residues, cysteine and phenylalanine counted. Only the CDR3 part of the read is kept: 36 bases, read in frame from the first base. Study-level results and caveats: Low levels of normalized T-cell clonal expansion were also seen in some nonresponding patients. At doses of 0.1 to 3.0 mg/kg, clonal expansion of both CD4+ and CD8+ blood T cells was observed from baseline to week 6. After ivuxolimab, more expanded clones were found on average in CD8+ T cells than in CD4+ T cells. The antigen specificity of the clonally expanded peripheral T cells was not determined. Partial responders in the 0.1-3.0 mg/kg groups had among the lowest normalized peripheral clonal expansion, especially among CD8+ T cells.

On this clone: Its antigen remains undetermined. Base qualities are not at hand, and no much larger clone is one base apart.

The trial excluded patients who had a history of autoimmune disease or were on systemic immunosuppression. Peripheral blood for TCR sequencing was drawn from every dose cohort at baseline, at cycle 4 day 1 and at cycle 7 day 1. Samples were obtained from an open-label, multicenter, first-in-human phase I dose-escalation trial of ivuxolimab. Adults with locally advanced or metastatic head and neck squamous cell, hepatocellular, melanoma or renal cell carcinoma were enrolled in the trial. Before TCR sequencing, CD4+ T cells and CD8+ T cells were sorted from peripheral blood as separate populations. Genomic DNA was isolated from the sorted cells so that the TCRbeta CDR3 region could be sequenced. TCRbeta CDR3 regions were sequenced using the immunoSEQ Assay. TCRdb stores this immuneACCESS table with in-frame sequences only. Part of the clones is absent; in the studies checked, under half of the shortfall reflects unresolved V genes, and no reason is known for the rest. Counted in this sample were about 100,000 clones; approximately 95% of them appeared once. The ten largest clonotypes hold approximately 2% of the sample.

The TCR sequence derives from an adult with an advanced solid tumor such as melanoma, head and neck, liver or kidney cancer. Sequencing was performed on CD4+ or CD8+ T cells sorted from blood, taken in a trial of the OX40 agonist ivuxolimab. This receptor chain uses TRBV19 and TRBJ2-2; confidence is insufficient to name the D gene. The CDR3 region: CASRNGVRELFF. The DNA sequence is as follows: TGTGCCAGTCGGAATGGGGTGAGGGAGCTGTTTTTT. This CDR3, with the reference TRBV19 and TRBJ2-2 proteins standing in past its ends, gives the full variable domain DGGITQSPKYLFRKEGQNVTLSCEQNLNHDAMYWYRQDPGQGLRLIYYSQIVNDFQKGDIAEGYSVSREKKESFPLTVTSAQKNPTAFYLCASRNGVRELFFGEGSRLTVL.